One and the same sample provided the 24 T cell receptor beta chains below, sequenced in a study of pediatric ulcerative colitis (dated by TCRdb to between 2018 and 2020). The method behind the library was the immunoSEQ multiplex PCR assay. Not all clones reach the TCRdb copy of this immuneACCESS table, which keeps in-frame sequences only. Checked studies attribute under half of the gap to unresolved V genes and leave the rest unexplained. The sample has 55,000 to 80,000 clones on record, around 80% of them singletons. Around 5.2% of the sample rests with the top ten. Sequences were obtained from blood. The receptors shown here come from a boy aged 5-17 years with moderate ulcerative colitis.

V and J are TRBV9 and TRBJ2-7, with 7 nucleotides matching TRBD2. The J segment lost 2 bases and the V segment lost 2 bases, leaving 4 bases of the junction unmatched. Germline V gene data show CDR1 as SGDLS and CDR2 as YYNGEE. The CDR3 contains 14 residues. CDR3 coding DNA: TGTGCCAGCAGCGTGGCTAGCGGCACCTACGAGCAGTACTTC. It yields the protein CASSVASGTYEQYF.

This clone has only a few counts. J is TRBJ1-5 and V is TRBV5-6, with 7 bases identical to TRBD1. The ends lost 1 base at V and 9 bases at J; junction bases unmatched: 13. The CDR3 is 16 amino acids. Germline CDR1 SGHDT, CDR2 YYEEEE. This CDR3 reads CASSLSGGRGASPQHF. The CDR3 DNA reads as TGTGCCAGCAGCTTGTCTGGAGGCAGGGGGGCTTCGCCCCAGCATTTT.

The chain links TRBV5-1 to TRBJ1-1; weak D call: TRBD1 (5 bases). The V and J ends lost 3 bases and 1 base respectively, with 13 bases between them. CDR3 size: 15 residues. CDR1 and CDR2 from the germline V gene are SGHRS and YFSETQ. Written as DNA, the CDR3 is TGCGCCAGCAGCTACCGGGACGGAGGGAACACTGAAGCTTTCTTT. Its translation: CASSYRDGGNTEAFF. The full variable domain, rest sourced from reference TRBV5-1 and TRBJ1-1, is KAGVTQTPRYLIKTRGQQVTLSCSPISGHRSVSWYQQTPGQGLQFLFEYFSETQRNKGNFPGRFSGRQFSNSRSEMNVSTLELGDSALYLCASSYRDGGNTEAFFGQGTRLTVV.

The CDR3 sequence: CASSSSGGKYEQYF. For the CDR3, the DNA is TGTGCCAGCAGCTCCTCAGGGGGCAAGTACGAGCAGTACTTC. The V gene is TRBV7-2, the J gene TRBJ2-7; 8 bases are shared with TRBD1. Per the germline V gene, CDR1 is SGHTA and CDR2 is FQGNSA. The CDR3 runs to 14 residues. Trimming cost V 4 bases and J 4 bases; bases outside gene matches: 6.

The genes are TRBV7-6 and TRBJ2-3; D is possibly TRBD2 (6 bases). Trimming pared 5 bases from V and 6 bases from J, leaving 18 bases between. The germline gives CDR1 SGHVS, CDR2 FNYEAQ. The CDR3 has 15 amino acids. CDR3 in DNA: TGTGCCAGCAGCCCAGGGACTTCCACGGTGGATACGCAGTATTTT. Translated, it gives CASSPGTSTVDTQYF.

The chain has TRBV18 and TRBJ2-1, with TRBD1 matching over 9 bases. CDR1 and CDR2 (germline): KGHSH, LQKENI. The CDR3 sequence is 16 residues long. Unmatched junction bases numbered 5, after V lost 3 bases and J lost 2 bases. CDR3 sequence (DNA): TGTGCCAGCTCACCCAGGGGACAGGGTCCCTACAATGAGCAGTTCTTC. This codes for CASSPRGQGPYNEQFF.

CDR3 residues: CATSRVTPDTEAFF. CDR3 DNA sequence: TGTGCCACCAGCAGAGTCACCCCGGACACTGAAGCTTTCTTT. V and J are TRBV15 and TRBJ1-1; the D is unclear. The CDR3 runs to 14 residues. Germline V gene data show CDR1 as LNHNV and CDR2 as YYDKDF (reference sequence). The germline V and J ends were trimmed by 1 base and 3 bases, with 9 bases remaining between them.

On this clone: Other DNA sequences from this sample encode an identical CDR3 as well. The chain recombines TRBV5-1 with TRBJ1-1, with 7 bases lining up with TRBD1. This CDR3 region has 14 residues. J gave up 3 bases and V 3 bases, and 5 bases lay outside the gene matches. Germline loops: CDR1 SGHRS, CDR2 YFSETQ. The DNA for the CDR3 is TGCGCCAGCAGCTCAGCAGGGGGGTACACTGAAGCTTTCTTT. It codes for CASSSAGGYTEAFF.

The J gene is TRBJ2-1, the V gene TRBV7-8; D uncertain. The CDR3 contains 12 residues. Germline CDR1 SGHVS, CDR2 FQNEAQ. V was cut by 9 bases and J by 3 bases, with 9 bases left in between. The CDR3, as DNA: TGTGCCAGTAAGGACCTCTACAATGAGCAGTTCTTC. It yields the protein CASKDLYNEQFF.

The V call is TRBV10-3, the J call TRBJ2-1, with D tentatively TRBD1 or TRBD2 (5 bases each). The germline CDR1 and CDR2 sequences are ENHRY and SYGVKD. CDR3 length: 16 amino acids. V lost 5 bases and J 5 bases, leaving 19 bases between the germline ends. The DNA of the CDR3 is TGTGCCATCAGTCCAACAGGTAGCGTTCCCAACAATGAGCAGTTCTTC. It translates to CAISPTGSVPNNEQFF.

The chain combines TRBV18 with TRBJ2-2, with D maybe TRBD2 (5 bases). V dropped 1 base and J dropped 1 base, with 10 bases sitting between them. In germline, CDR1 is KGHSH, CDR2 LQKENI. This CDR3 is built from 16 residues. The CDR3 DNA sequence: TGTGCCAGCTCACCACGGGCAGCGGAGAACACCGGGGAGCTGTTTTTT. Amino acid sequence: CASSPRAAENTGELFF.

This clone turned up a few times. The V and J genes are TRBV30 and TRBJ1-1; possibly TRBD1 for D (5 bases). CDR3 length equals 12 residues. The V end was cut by 7 bases, the J end by 0 bases, with 9 bases between. Germline CDR1 and CDR2: GTSNPN and SVGIG (reference sequence). CDR3 region: CALKGLNTEAFF. The CDR3 DNA is TGTGCCTTGAAGGGGTTGAACACTGAAGCTTTCTTT.

This chain connects TRBV6-5 to TRBJ1-1; possibly TRBD1 for D (6 bases). Per the germline V gene, CDR1 is MNHEY and CDR2 is SVGAGI. The CDR3 runs 15 residues. Trimming took off 2 bases at V and 1 base at J, with 11 bases between the two ends. The CDR3 bases are TGTGCCAGCAGTTACATGTGGGACAAGAACACTGAAGCTTTCTTT. This sequence encodes CASSYMWDKNTEAFF.

The chain recombines TRBV19 with TRBJ2-5; 8 bases align to TRBD2. Per the germline V gene, CDR1 is LNHDA and CDR2 is SQIVND (reference sequence). V lost 5 bases to trimming and J lost 2 bases; unmatched junction nucleotides: 7. The CDR3 runs to 15 residues. The CDR3 here is CASSVSGGIQETQYF. The CDR3 nucleotides read TGTGCCAGTAGTGTGTCGGGAGGGATTCAAGAGACCCAGTACTTC.

The chain combines TRBV9 with TRBJ2-3; 10 bases map to TRBD2. The length of the CDR3 is 19 residues. Germline V gene sequence: CDR1 SGDLS, CDR2 YYNGEE. V lost 0 bases to trimming and J lost 2 bases; unmatched junction nucleotides: 12. CDR3 in amino acids: CASSVEFEASGRYTDTQYF. CDR3 in DNA: TGTGCCAGCAGCGTAGAGTTTGAGGCTAGCGGGAGATACACAGATACGCAGTATTTT. Full variable domain (rest looked up from reference TRBV9 and TRBJ2-3): DSGVTQTPKHLITATGQRVTLRCSPRSGDLSVYWYQQSLDQGLQFLIQYYNGEERAKGNILERFSAQQFPDLHSELNLSSLELGDSALYFCASSVEFEASGRYTDTQYFGPGTRLTVL.

The chain recombines TRBV6-1 with TRBJ1-3; TRBD1 is a possible D gene (5 bases). Trimming pared 6 bases from V and 2 bases from J, leaving 11 bases between. The length of the CDR3 is 14 residues. CDR1 is MNHNS and CDR2 is SASEGT in the germline V gene. The CDR3 nucleotides are TGTGCCAGCAGACAATCAGGGACTGGAAACACCATATATTTT. Translating gives CASRQSGTGNTIYF.

CDR3 nucleotide sequence: TGTGCCAGCAGCGGGACTCGGGGGGACAGGGCATACCACGAGCAGTACTTC. This codes for CASSGTRGDRAYHEQYF. V usage is TRBV7-9 and J usage is TRBJ2-7; TRBD1 agrees at 9 bases. J was trimmed by 5 bases and V by 5 bases; bases with no gene match: 16. The CDR3 is 17 amino acids. Germline CDR1 reads SEHNR; CDR2 reads FQNEAQ (reference sequence).

The chain links TRBV14 to TRBJ2-6, with unresolved D. Deletions cut 10 bases from V and 0 bases from J, with 7 bases between. Germline CDR1 SGHDN, CDR2 FVKESK. The CDR3 covers 13 residues. The CDR3 region has the DNA TGTGCCACCAGAATCTCTGGGGCCAACGTCCTGACTTTC. The encoded protein is CATRISGANVLTF. The full variable domain, in which reference TRBV14 and TRBJ2-6 provide the parts outside the CDR3, is EAGVTQFPSHSVIEKGQTVTLRCDPISGHDNLYWYRRVMGKEIKFLLHFVKESKQDESGMPNNRFLAERTGGTYSTLKVQPAELEDSGVYFCATRISGANVLTFGAGSRLTVL.

The chain recombines TRBV2 with TRBJ1-1; no definite D call. Deletions cut 5 bases from V and 3 bases from J, with 13 bases between. Germline V gene lookup returns CDR1 SNHLY and CDR2 FYNNEI. The CDR3 runs 14 residues. CDR3 loop: CASSKLRRYTEAFF. In nucleotides, the CDR3 is TGTGCCAGCAGTAAGCTTAGAAGGTACACTGAAGCTTTCTTT.

V usage is TRBV19 and J usage is TRBJ2-1, with a tentative D call TRBD2 (5 bases). The V gene's germline CDR1 is LNHDA and CDR2 SQIVND (reference sequence). CDR3 length: 13 residues. V lost 1 base and J lost 7, with 8 bases in between. CDR3 in amino acids: CASSIAGKNEQFF. CDR3 sequence (DNA): TGTGCCAGTAGTATAGCGGGAAAGAATGAGCAGTTCTTC.

The rearrangement uses TRBV19 and TRBJ2-7; TRBD1 or TRBD2 may be the D gene (5 bases each). Germline V gene sequence: CDR1 LNHDA, CDR2 SQIVND (reference sequence). V was trimmed by 10 bases and J by 2 bases, leaving 15 bases between them. This CDR3 is built from 13 residues. The CDR3 is CATGTAETYEQYF. The CDR3 coding sequence is TGTGCCACCGGGACGGCGGAGACCTACGAGCAGTACTTC.

The V and J genes are TRBV29-1 and TRBJ1-2, with 9 bases that match TRBD1. The trim removed 7 bases at V and 4 bases at J, leaving 10 bases unmatched. The CDR3 is 14 amino acids. Germline CDR1 SQVTM, CDR2 ANQGSEA. CDR3 coding DNA: TGCAGCGCCTCCGGGACAGGGTTGGGCTATGGCTACACCTTC. Translating it yields CSASGTGLGYGYTF. The variable domain in full, completed from reference TRBV29-1 and TRBJ1-2, reads SAVISQKPSRDICQRGTSLTIQCQVDSQVTMMFWYRQQPGQSLTLIATANQGSEATYESGFVIDKFPISRPNLTFSTLTVSNMSPEDSSIYLCSASGTGLGYGYTFGSGTRLTVV.

The chain carries TRBV10-3 and TRBJ1-2; D ambiguous. Germline V gene data show CDR1 as ENHRY and CDR2 as SYGVKD. V was cut by 0 bases and J by 12 bases, with 20 bases left in between. The CDR3 consists of 15 residues. The CDR3 sequence is CAISESYEAEDADTF. CDR3 in DNA: TGTGCCATCAGTGAGTCGTATGAAGCGGAGGACGCTGACACCTTC.

V usage is TRBV10-3 and J usage is TRBJ1-1; D perhaps matches TRBD1 (6 bases). V dropped 0 bases and J dropped 4 bases, with 18 bases sitting between them. The germline V gene encodes CDR1 ENHRY and CDR2 SYGVKD. The CDR3 spans 17 residues. DNA for the CDR3: TGTGCCATCAGTGAGTCTTCAGGGGTTCGTTTGGTCACTGAAGCTTTCTTT. Protein product: CAISESSGVRLVTEAFF.